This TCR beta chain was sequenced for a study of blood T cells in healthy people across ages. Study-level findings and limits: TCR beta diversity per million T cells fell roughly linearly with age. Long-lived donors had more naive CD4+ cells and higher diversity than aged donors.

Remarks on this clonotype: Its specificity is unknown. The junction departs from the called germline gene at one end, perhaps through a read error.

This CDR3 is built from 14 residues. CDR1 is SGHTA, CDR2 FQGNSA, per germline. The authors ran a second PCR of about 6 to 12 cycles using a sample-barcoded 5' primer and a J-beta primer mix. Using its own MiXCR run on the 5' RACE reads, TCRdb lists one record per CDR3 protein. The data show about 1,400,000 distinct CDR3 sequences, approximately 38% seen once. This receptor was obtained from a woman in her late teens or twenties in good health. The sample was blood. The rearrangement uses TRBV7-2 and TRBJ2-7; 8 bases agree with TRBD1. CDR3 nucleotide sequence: TGTGCCAGCACCTTACAGGGGGGCCTCTACGAGCAGTACTTC. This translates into CASTLQGGLYEQYF.